This TCR beta chain was obtained from a study of blood T cell repertoires in COVID-19. Whole-study context: The samples span acute and convalescent COVID-19 from the United States, Italy and Spain. T cells, B-cell-depleted T cells, or PBMCs provided the cDNA or gDNA that served as material.

Original data processing: Reference gene primer amplification gave estimated nucleated cell counts. The data were produced by immunoSEQ multiplex PCR, yet TCRdb's version contains in-frame clones alone and is incomplete. V, J and clone size were drawn from that table, and D and trimming were deduced from the DNA. The table has about 68,000 clones, roughly 84% seen once. CDR1 LNHDA and CDR2 SQIVND come from the germline V gene (reference sequence). The CDR3 is 16 residues long. Trimming pared 0 bases from V and 3 bases from J, leaving 13 bases between. The receptor's source is a man between 50 and 59 years old with active COVID-19. This sequence joins TRBV19 and TRBJ2-3; possibly TRBD2 for D (5 bases). Material: peripheral blood. The CDR3 DNA reads as TGTGCCAGTAGTATAGACGCCAGGAGGCGTACAGATACGCAGTATTTT. Protein sequence: CASSIDARRRTDTQYF.